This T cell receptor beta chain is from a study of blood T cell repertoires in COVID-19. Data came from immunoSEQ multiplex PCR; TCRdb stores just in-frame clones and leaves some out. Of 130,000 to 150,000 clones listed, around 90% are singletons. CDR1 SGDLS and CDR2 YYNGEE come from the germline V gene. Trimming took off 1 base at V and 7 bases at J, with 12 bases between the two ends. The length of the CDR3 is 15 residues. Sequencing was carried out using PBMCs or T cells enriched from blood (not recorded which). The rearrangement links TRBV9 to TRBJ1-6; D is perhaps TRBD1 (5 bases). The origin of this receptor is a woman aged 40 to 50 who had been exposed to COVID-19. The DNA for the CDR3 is TGTGCCAGCAGCGTACGCGGGACGGTCAATTCACCCCTCCACTTT. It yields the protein CASSVRGTVNSPLHF.